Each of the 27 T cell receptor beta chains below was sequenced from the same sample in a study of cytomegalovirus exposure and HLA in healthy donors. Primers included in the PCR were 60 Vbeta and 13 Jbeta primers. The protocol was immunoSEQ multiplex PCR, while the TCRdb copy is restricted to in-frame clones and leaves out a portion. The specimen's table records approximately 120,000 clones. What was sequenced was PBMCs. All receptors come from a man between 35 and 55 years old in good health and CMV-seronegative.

The CDR3 nucleotides are TGTGCCAGCAGCCGTACTAGCGGCTACGAGCAGTACTTC. Translating gives CASSRTSGYEQYF. The chain carries TRBV7-8 and TRBJ2-7; 8 bases are shared with TRBD2. The CDR3 has 13 residues. Losses at the gene ends were 5 bases for V and 3 bases for J; bases not matched to a gene: 3. The germline CDR1 and CDR2 sequences are SGHVS and FQNEAQ.

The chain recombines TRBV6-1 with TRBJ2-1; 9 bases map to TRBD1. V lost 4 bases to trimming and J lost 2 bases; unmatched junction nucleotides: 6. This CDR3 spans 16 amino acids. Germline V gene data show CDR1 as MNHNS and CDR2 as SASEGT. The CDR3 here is CASSGGQGGPYNEQFF. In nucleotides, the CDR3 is TGTGCCAGCAGTGGGGGACAGGGAGGCCCCTACAATGAGCAGTTCTTC.

The CDR3, as DNA: TGTGCCAGTAGTACGGGCAGGGGGGCGCCTAATAGCAATCAGCCCCAGCATTTT. Encoded protein: CASSTGRGAPNSNQPQHF. The chain joins TRBV19 to TRBJ1-5, with TRBD1 matching over 7 bases. V lost 4 bases, J lost 0 bases, and 12 bases stayed unmatched. CDR3 length: 18 amino acids. Germline CDR1 LNHDA, CDR2 SQIVND (reference sequence).

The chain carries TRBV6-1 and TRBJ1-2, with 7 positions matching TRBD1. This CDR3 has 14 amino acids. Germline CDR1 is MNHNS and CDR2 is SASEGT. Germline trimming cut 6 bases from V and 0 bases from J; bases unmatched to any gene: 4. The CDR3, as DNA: TGTGCCAGCAGCGTGACAGGGTCTAACTATGGCTACACCTTC. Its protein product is CASSVTGSNYGYTF.

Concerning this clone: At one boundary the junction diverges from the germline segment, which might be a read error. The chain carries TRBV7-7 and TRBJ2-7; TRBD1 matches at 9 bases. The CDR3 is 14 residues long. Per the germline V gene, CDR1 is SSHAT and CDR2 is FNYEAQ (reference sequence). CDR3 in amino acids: CASSQDRGSYEQYF. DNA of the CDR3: TGTGCTAGCAGCCAGGACAGGGGCTCCTACGAGCAGTACTTC.

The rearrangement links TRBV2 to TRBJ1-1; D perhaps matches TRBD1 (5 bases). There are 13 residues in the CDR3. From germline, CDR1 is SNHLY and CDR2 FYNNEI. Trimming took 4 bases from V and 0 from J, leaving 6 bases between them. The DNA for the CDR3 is TGTGCCAGCAGTGGACAGCTGAACACTGAAGCTTTCTTT. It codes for CASSGQLNTEAFF.

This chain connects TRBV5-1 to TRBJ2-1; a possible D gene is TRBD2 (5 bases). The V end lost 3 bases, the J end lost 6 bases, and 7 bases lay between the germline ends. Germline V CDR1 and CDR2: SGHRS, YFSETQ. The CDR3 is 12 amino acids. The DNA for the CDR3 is TGCGCCAGCAGCTCTGAGGGCAATGAGCAGTTCTTC. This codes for CASSSEGNEQFF.

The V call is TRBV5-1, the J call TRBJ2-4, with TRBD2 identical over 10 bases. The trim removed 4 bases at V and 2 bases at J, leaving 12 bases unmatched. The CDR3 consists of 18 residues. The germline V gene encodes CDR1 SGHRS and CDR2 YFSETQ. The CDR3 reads CASSPGGLAGVSKNIQYF. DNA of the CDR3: TGCGCCAGCAGCCCCGGAGGTCTAGCGGGAGTGTCCAAAAACATTCAGTACTTC.

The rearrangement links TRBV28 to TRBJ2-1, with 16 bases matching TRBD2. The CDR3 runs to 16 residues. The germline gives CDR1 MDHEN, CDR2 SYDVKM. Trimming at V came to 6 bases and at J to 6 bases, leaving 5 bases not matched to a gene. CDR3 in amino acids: CASSGTSGRAFNEQFF. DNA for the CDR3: TGTGCCAGCAGCGGGACTAGCGGGAGGGCCTTCAATGAGCAGTTCTTC. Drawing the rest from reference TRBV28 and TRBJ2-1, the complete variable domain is DVKVTQSSRYLVKRTGEKVFLECVQDMDHENMFWYRQDPGLGLRLIYFSYDVKMKEKGDIPEGYSVSREKKERFSLILESASTNQTSMYLCASSGTSGRAFNEQFFGPGTRLTVL.

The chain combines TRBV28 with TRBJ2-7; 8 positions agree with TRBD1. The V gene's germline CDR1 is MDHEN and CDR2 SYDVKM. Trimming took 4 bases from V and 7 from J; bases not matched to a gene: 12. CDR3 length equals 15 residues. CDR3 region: CASSSPGQVLSEQYF. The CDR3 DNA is TGTGCCAGCAGTTCCCCGGGACAGGTTTTGAGTGAGCAGTACTTC. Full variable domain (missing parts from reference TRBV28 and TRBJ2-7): DVKVTQSSRYLVKRTGEKVFLECVQDMDHENMFWYRQDPGLGLRLIYFSYDVKMKEKGDIPEGYSVSREKKERFSLILESASTNQTSMYLCASSSPGQVLSEQYFGPGTRLTVT.

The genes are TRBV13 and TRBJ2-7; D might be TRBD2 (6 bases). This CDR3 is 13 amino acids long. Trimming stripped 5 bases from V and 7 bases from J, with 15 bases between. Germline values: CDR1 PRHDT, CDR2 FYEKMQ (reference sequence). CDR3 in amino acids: CASSKDSGLEQYF. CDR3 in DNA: TGTGCCAGCAGCAAAGACAGCGGGCTTGAGCAGTACTTC.

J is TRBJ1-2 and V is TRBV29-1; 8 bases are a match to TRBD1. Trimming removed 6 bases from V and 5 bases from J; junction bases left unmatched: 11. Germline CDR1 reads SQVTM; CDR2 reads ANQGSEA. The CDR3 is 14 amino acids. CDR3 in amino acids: CSVRGQETIYGYTF. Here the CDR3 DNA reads TGCAGCGTCCGGGGACAGGAGACGATATATGGCTACACCTTC.

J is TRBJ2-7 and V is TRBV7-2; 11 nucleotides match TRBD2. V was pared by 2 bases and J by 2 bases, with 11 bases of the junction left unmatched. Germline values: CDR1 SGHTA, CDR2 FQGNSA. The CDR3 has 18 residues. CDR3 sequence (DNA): TGTGCCAGCAGCTTAAGGGGGGTGGTAGCGGGAGGGACCTACGAGCAGTACTTC. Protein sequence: CASSLRGVVAGGTYEQYF.

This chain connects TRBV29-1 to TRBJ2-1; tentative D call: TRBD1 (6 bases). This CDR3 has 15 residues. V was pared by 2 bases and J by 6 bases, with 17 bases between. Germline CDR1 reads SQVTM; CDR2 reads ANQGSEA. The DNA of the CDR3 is TGCAGCGTTGAAATGGGGGCCCCCGCTTCCAATGAGCAGTTCTTC. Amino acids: CSVEMGAPASNEQFF.

CDR3 region: CASSPGLAGASEQYF. The CDR3 nucleotides are TGTGCCAGCTCGCCCGGACTAGCGGGAGCGAGCGAGCAGTACTTC. This chain joins TRBV18 and TRBJ2-7, with 13 bases aligning to TRBD2. V lost 6 bases to trimming and J lost 6 bases; unmatched junction nucleotides: 8. Germline V gene sequence: CDR1 KGHSH, CDR2 LQKENI. The CDR3 has 15 residues.

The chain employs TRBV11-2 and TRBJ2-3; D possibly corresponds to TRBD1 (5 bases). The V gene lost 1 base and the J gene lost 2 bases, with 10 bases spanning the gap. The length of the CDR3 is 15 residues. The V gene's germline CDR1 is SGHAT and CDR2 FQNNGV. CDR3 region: CASSLAGRVTDTQYF. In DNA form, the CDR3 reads TGTGCCAGCAGCTTAGCGGGCAGGGTCACAGATACGCAGTATTTT.

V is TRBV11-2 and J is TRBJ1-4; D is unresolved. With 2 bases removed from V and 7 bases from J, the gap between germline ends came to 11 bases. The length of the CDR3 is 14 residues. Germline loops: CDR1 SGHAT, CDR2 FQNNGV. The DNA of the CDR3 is TGTGCCAGCAGCTTACGAGCGGGTGGTGAAAAACTGTTTTTT. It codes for CASSLRAGGEKLFF.

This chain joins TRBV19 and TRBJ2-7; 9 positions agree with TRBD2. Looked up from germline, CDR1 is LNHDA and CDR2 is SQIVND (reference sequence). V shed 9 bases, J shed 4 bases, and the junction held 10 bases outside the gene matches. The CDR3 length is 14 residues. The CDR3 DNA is TGTGCCAGCCAGTTTGCTAGCGGGATGTACGAGCAGTACTTC. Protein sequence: CASQFASGMYEQYF.

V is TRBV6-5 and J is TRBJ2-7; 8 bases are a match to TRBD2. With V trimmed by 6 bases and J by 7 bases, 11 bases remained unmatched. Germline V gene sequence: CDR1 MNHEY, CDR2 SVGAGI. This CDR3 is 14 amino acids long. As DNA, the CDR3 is TGTGCCAGCAGAGGCCCGGGAGGGCTAGGGGAGCAGTACTTC. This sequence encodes CASRGPGGLGEQYF.

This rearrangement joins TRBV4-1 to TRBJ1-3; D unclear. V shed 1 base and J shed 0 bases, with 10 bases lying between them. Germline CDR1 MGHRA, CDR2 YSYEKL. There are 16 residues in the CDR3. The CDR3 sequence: CASSQVLMSSGNTIYF. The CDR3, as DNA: TGCGCCAGCAGCCAAGTCCTTATGAGCTCTGGAAACACCATATATTTT.

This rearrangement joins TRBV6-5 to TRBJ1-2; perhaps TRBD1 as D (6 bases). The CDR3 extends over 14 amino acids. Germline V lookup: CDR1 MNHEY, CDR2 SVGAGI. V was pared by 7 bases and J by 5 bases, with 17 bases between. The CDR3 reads CASKLRGTHYGYTF. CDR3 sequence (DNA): TGTGCCAGCAAGTTAAGGGGGACGCATTATGGCTACACCTTC.

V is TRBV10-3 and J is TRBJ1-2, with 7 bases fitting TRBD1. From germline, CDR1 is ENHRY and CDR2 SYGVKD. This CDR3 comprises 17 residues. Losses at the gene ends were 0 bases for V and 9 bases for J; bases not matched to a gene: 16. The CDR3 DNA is TGTGCCATCAGTGAGTCACGCCGGGACAGCCTGACCGGGAGCTACACCTTC. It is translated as CAISESRRDSLTGSYTF.

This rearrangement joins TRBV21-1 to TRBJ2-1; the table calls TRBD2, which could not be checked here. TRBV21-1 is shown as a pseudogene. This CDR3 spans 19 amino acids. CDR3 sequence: CASSRAVERGLAGPNEQFF. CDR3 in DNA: TGTGCCAGCAGCAGAGCGGTGGAAAGAGGACTAGCGGGACCCAATGAGCAGTTCTTC.

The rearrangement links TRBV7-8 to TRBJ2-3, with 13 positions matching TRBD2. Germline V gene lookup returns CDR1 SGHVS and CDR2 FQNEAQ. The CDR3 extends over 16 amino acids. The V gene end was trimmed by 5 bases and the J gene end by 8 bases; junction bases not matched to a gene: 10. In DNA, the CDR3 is TGTGCCAGCAGCGCGGGACTAGCGGGACAACAGGTTACGCAGTATTTT. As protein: CASSAGLAGQQVTQYF.

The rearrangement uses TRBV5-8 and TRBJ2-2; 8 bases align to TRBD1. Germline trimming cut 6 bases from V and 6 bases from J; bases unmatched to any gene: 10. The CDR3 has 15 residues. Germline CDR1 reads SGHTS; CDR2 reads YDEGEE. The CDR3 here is CASTPRTGRAGELFF. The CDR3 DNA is TGTGCCAGCACCCCACGGACAGGGCGGGCCGGGGAGCTGTTTTTT.

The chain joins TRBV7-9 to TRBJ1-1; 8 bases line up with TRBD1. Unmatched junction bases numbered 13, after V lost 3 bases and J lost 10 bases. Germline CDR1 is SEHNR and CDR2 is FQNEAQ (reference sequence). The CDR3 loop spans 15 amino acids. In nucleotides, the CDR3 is TGTGCCAGCAGCTTTATACAGACTTTTGGACAGGGAGCTTTCTTT. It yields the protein CASSFIQTFGQGAFF.

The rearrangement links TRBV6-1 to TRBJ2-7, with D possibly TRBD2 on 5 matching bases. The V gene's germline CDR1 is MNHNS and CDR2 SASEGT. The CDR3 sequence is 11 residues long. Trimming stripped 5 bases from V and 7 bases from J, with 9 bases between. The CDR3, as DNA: TGTGCCAGCAGTACCAGAGGGGAGCAGTACTTC. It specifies CASSTRGEQYF.